This TCR beta chain comes out of a study of shared clonotypes between healthy human individuals. The repertoire was sequenced with immunoSEQ multiplex PCR; TCRdb's copy has only in-frame clones and lacks some. Counted here are 500,000 to 650,000 clones, roughly 79% occurring once; the ten biggest clones make up around 12%. Germline CDR1 reads MGHDK; CDR2 reads SYGVNS. V shed 5 bases and J shed 8 bases, with 21 bases lying between them. This CDR3 has 15 residues. The source is a woman between 40 and 50 years old in good health. Some clones in this sample may be carry-over from other donors' samples. This chain uses TRBV25-1 with TRBJ1-2; D unresolved. Sequenced sample: PBMCs. CDR3 sequence (DNA): TGTGCCAGCAGTCCCATTAGGGAACGGGGAAGAGGCTACACCTTC. Protein sequence: CASSPIRERGRGYTF.